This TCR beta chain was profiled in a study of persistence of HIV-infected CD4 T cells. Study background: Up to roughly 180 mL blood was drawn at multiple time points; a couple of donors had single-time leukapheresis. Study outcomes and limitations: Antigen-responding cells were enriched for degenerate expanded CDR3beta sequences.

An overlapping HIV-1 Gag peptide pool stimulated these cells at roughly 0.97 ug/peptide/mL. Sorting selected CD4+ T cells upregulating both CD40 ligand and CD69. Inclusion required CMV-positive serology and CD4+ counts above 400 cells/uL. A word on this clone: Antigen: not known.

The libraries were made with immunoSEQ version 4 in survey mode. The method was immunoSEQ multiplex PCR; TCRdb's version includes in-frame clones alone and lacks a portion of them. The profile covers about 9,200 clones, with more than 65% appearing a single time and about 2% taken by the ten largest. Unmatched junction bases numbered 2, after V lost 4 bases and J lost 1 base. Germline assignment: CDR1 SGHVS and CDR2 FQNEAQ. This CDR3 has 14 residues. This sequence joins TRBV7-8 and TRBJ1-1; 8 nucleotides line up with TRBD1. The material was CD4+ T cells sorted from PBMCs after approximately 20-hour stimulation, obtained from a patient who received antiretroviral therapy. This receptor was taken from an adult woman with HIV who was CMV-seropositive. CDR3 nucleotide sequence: TGTGCCAGCAGCTACGACAGGGGGAACACTGAAGCTTTCTTT. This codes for CASSYDRGNTEAFF.